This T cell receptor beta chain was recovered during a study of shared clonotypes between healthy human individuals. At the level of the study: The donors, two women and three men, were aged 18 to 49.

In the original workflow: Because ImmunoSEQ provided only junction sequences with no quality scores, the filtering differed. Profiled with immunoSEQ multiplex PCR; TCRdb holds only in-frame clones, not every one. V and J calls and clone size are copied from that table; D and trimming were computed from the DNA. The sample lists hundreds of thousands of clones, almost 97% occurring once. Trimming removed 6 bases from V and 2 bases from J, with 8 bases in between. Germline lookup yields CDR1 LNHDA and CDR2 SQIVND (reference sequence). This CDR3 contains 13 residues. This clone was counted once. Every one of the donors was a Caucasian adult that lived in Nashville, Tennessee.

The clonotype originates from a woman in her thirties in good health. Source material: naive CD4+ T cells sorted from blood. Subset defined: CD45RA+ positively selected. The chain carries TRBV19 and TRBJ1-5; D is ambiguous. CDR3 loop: CASRVGGNQPQHF. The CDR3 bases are TGTGCCAGTAGGGTAGGCGGCAATCAGCCCCAGCATTTT.